This TCR beta chain was recovered during a study of blood T cell repertoires in COVID-19. Study as a whole: PBMCs, B-cell-depleted T cells, or T cells provided the cDNA or gDNA that made up the material.

Method: immunoSEQ multiplex PCR; TCRdb's copy keeps in-frame clones and lacks some. The sample lists just over 300,000 clones, 89% occurring once. What the recovered Cohort 3 donors had was two negative PCRs, clearance, or symptom resolution. V shed 2 bases and J 7 bases; nucleotides not matched to a gene: 2. Germline CDR1 reads MGHRA; CDR2 reads YSYEKL. The CDR3 is 15 residues long. The origin of this receptor is a woman between 40 and 50 years old who had recovered from COVID-19. The sample comprised PBMCs or T cells enriched from blood (not recorded which). This sequence joins TRBV4-1 and TRBJ2-1; TRBD2 agrees at 13 bases. CDR3 loop: CASSQTSGGANEQFF. The CDR3 coding sequence is TGCGCCAGCAGCCAAACTAGCGGGGGGGCTAATGAGCAGTTCTTC.